This TCR beta chain was captured in a study of blood T cell repertoires in COVID-19. For the study at large: Sites in the United States, Italy and Spain provided acute and convalescent COVID-19 samples.

CDR3 size: 15 residues. Germline-derived CDR1 and CDR2 are LGHDT and YNNKEL (reference sequence). Deletions cut 1 base from V and 7 bases from J, with 11 bases between. In the original workflow: Nucleated cell number was recorded as an estimate derived from reference gene primer amplification. This table comes from immunoSEQ multiplex PCR, and its TCRdb copy is limited to in-frame clones, with some not included. V, J and clone size are those of that table, while D and trimming were read from the DNA. The sample comprises roughly 120,000 clones, under 90% of which are singletons, and about 12% rests with the top ten.

This chain connects TRBV3-1 (or the pseudogene TRBV3-2) to TRBJ1-6, with D maybe TRBD1 (6 bases). The sequence was collected from a woman aged 55 to 70 with acute or convalescent COVID-19. Material: peripheral blood. CDR3 region: CASSQGGQINSPLHF. For the CDR3, the DNA is TGTGCCAGCAGCCAAGGGGGACAAATAAATTCACCCCTCCACTTT.